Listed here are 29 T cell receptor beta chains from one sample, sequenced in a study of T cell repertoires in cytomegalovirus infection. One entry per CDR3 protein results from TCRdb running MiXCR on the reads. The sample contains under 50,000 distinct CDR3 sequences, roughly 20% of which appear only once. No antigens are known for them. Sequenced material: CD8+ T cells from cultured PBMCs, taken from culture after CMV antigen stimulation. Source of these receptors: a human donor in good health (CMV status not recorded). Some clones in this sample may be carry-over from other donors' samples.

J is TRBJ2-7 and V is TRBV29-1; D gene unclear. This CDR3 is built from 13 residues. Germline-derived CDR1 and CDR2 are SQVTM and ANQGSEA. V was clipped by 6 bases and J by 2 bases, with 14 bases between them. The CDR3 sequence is CSVQKGSAYEQYF. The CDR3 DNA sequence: TGCAGCGTCCAAAAGGGAAGCGCCTACGAGCAGTACTTC.

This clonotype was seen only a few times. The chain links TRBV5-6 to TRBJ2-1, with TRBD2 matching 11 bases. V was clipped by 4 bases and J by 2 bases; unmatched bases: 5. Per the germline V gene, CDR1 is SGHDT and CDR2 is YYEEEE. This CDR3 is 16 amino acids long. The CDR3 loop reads CASSLLTSGTYNEQFF. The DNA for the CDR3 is TGTGCCAGCAGCCTACTGACTAGCGGGACCTACAATGAGCAGTTCTTC.

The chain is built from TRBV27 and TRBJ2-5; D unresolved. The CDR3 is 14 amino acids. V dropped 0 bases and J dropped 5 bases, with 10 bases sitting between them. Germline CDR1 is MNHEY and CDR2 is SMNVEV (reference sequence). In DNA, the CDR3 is TGTGCCAGCAGTTTATCGGGTGGTCGGGAGACCCAGTACTTC. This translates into CASSLSGGRETQYF.

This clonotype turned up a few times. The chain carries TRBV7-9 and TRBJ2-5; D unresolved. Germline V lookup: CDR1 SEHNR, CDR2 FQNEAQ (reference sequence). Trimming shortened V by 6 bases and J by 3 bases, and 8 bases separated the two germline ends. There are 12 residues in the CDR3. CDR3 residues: CASRGHEETQYF. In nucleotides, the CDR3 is TGTGCCAGCAGAGGCCATGAAGAGACCCAGTACTTC.

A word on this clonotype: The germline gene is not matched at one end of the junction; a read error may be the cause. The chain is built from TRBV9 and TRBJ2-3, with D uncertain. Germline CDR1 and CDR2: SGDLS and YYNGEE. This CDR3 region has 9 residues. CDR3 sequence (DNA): TGTGCCAGCAGCCACCCCCCAAATTTT. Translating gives CASSHPPNF. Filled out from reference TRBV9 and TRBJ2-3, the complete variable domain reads DSGVTQTPKHLITATGQRVTLRCSPRSGDLSVYWYQQSLDQGLQFLIQYYNGEERAKGNILERFSAQQFPDLHSELNLSSLELGDSALYFCASSHPPNFGPGTRLTVL.

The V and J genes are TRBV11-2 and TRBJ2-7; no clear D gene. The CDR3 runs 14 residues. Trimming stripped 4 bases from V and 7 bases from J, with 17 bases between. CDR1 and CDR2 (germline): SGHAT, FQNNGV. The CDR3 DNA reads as TGTGCCAGCAGCTATTTGTCGACCGAGAGAGAGCAGTACTTC. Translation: CASSYLSTEREQYF.

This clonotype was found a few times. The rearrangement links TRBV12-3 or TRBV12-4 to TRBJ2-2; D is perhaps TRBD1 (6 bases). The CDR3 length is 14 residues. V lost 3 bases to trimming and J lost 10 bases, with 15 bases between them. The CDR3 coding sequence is TGTGCCAGCAGTTTCTTGATACAGGGAGCGGAGCTGTTTTTT. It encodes CASSFLIQGAELFF.

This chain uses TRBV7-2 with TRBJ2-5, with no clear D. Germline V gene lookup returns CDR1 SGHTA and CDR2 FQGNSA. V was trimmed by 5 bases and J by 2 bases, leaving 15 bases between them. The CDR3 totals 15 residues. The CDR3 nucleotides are TGTGCCAGCAGCCCAGGAGCGAGCCCTCAAGAGACCCAGTACTTC. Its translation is CASSPGASPQETQYF.

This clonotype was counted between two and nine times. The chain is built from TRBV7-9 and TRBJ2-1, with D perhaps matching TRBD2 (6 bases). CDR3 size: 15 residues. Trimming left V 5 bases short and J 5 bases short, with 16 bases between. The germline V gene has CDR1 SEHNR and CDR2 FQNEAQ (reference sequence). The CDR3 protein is CASSPGVEFDNEQFF. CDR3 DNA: TGTGCCAGCAGCCCGGGGGTGGAATTCGACAATGAGCAGTTCTTC.

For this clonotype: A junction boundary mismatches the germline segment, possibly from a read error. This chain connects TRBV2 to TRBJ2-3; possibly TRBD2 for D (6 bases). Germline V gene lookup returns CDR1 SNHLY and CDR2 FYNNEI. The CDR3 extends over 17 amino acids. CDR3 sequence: CASTRKGLASSKDTQYF. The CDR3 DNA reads TGTGCCAGCACCCGAAAGGGACTCGCGTCGAGCAAAGATACGCAGTATTTT.

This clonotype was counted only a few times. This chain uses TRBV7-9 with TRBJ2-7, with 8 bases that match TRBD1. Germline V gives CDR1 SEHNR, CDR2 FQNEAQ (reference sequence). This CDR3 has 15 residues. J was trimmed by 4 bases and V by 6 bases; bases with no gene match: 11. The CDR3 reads CASSPPDRDMYEQYF. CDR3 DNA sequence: TGTGCCAGCAGTCCACCGGACAGGGACATGTACGAGCAGTACTTC.

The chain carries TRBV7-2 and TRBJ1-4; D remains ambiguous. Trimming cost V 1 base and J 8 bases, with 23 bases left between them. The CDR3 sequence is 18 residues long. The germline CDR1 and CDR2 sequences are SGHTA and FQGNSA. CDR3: CASSLVAIEGLEPEKLFF. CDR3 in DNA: TGTGCCAGCAGCTTAGTCGCGATTGAAGGTTTAGAACCAGAAAAACTGTTTTTT.

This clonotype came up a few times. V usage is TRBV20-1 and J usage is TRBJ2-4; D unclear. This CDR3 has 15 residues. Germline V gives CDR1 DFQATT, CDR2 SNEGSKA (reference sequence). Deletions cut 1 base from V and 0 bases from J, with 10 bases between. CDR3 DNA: TGCAGTGCTAGAGTCCCGGACCTAGCCAAAAACATTCAGTACTTC. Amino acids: CSARVPDLAKNIQYF.

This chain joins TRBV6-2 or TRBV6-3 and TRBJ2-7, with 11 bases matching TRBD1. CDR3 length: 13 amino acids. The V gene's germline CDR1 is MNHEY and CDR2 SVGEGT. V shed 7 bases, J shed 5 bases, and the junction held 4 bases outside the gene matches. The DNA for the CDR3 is TGTGCCAGCACGGACAGGGGGCCCGACGAGCAGTACTTC. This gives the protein CASTDRGPDEQYF.

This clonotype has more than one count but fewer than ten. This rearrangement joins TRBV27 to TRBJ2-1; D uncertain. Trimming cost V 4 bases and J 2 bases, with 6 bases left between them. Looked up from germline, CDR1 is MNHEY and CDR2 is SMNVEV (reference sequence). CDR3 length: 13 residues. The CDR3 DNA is TGTGCCAGCAGTTCGAGCACCTACAATGAGCAGTTCTTC. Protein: CASSSSTYNEQFF.

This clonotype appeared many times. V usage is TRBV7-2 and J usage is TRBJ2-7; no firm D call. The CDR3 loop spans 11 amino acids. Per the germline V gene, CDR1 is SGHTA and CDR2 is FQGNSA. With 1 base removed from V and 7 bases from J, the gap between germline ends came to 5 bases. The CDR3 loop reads CASSLGREQYF. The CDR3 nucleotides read TGTGCCAGCAGCTTAGGAAGGGAGCAGTACTTC.

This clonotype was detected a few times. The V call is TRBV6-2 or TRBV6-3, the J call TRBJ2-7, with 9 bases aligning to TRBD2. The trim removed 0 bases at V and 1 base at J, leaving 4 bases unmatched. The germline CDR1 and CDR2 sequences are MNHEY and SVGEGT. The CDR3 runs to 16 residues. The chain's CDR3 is CASSYSKTSGSYEQYF. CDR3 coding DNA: TGTGCCAGCAGTTACTCGAAGACTAGCGGATCCTACGAGCAGTACTTC.

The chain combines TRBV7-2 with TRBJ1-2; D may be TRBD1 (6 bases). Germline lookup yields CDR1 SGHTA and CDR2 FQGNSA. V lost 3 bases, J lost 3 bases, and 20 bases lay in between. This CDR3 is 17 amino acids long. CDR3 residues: CASSLAGDTSRHYGYTF. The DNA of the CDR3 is TGTGCCAGCAGCTTGGCCGGGGACACATCCAGGCACTATGGCTACACCTTC. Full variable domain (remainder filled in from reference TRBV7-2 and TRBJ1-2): GAGVSQSPSNKVTEKGKDVELRCDPISGHTALYWYRQSLGQGLEFLIYFQGNSAPDKSGLPSDRFSAERTGGSVSTLTIQRTQQEDSAVYLCASSLAGDTSRHYGYTFGSGTRLTVV.

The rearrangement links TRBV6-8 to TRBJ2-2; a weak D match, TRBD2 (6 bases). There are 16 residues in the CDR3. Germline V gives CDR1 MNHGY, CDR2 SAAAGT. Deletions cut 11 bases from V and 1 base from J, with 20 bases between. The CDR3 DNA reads TGTGCCGGCACAATTCCGGGACTGAAGAACACCGGGGAGCTGTTTTTT. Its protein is CAGTIPGLKNTGELFF.

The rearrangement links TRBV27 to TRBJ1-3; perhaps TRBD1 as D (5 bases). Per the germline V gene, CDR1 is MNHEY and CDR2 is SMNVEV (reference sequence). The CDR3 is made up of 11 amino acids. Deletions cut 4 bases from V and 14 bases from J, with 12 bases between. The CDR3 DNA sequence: TGTGCCAGCAGTTCCGGGACTGGGTTATATTTT. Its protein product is CASSSGTGLYF.

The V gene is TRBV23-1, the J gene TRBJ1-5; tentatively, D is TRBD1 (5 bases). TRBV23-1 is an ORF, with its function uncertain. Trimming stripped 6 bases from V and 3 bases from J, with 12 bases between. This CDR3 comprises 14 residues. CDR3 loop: CASSPAGDNQPQHF. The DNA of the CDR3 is TGCGCCAGCAGCCCGGCGGGGGACAATCAGCCCCAGCATTTT.

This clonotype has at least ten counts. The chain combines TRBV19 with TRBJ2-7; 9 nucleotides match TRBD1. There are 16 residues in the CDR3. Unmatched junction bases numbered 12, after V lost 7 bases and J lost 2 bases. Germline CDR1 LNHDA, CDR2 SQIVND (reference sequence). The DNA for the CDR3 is TGTGCCAGTAAGTTCGTAGACAGGGGGGATACCTACGAGCAGTACTTC. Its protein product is CASKFVDRGDTYEQYF.

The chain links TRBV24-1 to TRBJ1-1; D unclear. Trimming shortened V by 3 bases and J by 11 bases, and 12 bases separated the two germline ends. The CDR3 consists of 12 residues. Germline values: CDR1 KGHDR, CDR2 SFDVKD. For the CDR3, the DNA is TGTGCCACCAGTGATATGAAAGGCCAGGCTTTCTTT. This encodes CATSDMKGQAFF.

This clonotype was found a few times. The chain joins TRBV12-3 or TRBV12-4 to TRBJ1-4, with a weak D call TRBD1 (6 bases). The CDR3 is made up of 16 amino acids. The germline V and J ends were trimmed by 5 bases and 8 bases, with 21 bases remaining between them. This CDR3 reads CASSGGPELTREKLFF. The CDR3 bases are TGTGCCAGCAGTGGGGGGCCCGAGCTTACGAGGGAAAAACTGTTTTTT.

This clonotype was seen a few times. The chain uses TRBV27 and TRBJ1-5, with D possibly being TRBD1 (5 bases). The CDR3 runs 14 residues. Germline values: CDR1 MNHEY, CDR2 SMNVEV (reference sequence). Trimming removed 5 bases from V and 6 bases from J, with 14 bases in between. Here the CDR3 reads CASSPWDGRQPQHF. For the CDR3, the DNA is TGTGCCAGCAGTCCGTGGGACGGCCGTCAGCCCCAGCATTTT.

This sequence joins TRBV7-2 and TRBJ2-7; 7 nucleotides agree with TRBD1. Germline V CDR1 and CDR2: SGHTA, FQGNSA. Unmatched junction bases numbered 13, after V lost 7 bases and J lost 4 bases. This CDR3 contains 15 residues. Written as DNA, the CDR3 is TGTGCCAGCACCCGGCCGTCCGGGACAGAGTACGAGCAGTACTTC. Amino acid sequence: CASTRPSGTEYEQYF.

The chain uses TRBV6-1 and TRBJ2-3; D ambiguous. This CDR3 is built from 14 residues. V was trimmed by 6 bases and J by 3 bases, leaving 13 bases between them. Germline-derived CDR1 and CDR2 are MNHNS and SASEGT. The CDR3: CASSHYGETDTQYF. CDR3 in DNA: TGTGCCAGCAGCCACTACGGAGAGACAGATACGCAGTATTTT.

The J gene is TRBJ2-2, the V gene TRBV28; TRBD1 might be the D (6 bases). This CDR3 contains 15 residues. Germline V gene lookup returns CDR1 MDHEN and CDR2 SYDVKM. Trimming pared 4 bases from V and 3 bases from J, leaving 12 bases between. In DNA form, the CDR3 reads TGTGCCAGCAGTTCCACAGGGTACTACACCGGGGAGCTGTTTTTT. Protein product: CASSSTGYYTGELFF.

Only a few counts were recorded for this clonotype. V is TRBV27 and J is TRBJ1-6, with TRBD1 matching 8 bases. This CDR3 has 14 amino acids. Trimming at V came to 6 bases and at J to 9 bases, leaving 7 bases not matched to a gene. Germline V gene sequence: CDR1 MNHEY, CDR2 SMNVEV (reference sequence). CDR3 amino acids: CASSPGTGGSPLHF. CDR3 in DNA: TGTGCCAGCAGCCCTGGGACAGGAGGTTCACCCCTCCACTTT.